The 20 T cell receptor beta chains below all came from one sample that was sequenced in a study of T cell changes during pregnancy in multiple sclerosis. Measured with immunoSEQ multiplex PCR; TCRdb has only the in-frame clones, and not every one. The table includes under 35,000 clones, about 91% detected once. This specimen consisted of CD8+ T cells from peripheral blood mononuclear cells, obtained in the second trimester of pregnancy. These receptors were obtained from a female donor with multiple sclerosis, enrolled in a pregnancy study.

The chain has TRBV21-1 and TRBJ2-5; no check of the table's D call, TRBD2, against the DNA was made. TRBV21-1 is a pseudogene locus. The CDR3 covers 19 residues. In DNA form, the CDR3 reads TGTGCCAGCAGCGGACAAAGACCGTCCGGGACTAGCTGGCAAGAGACCCAGTACTTC. Translated: CASSGQRPSGTSWQETQYF.

The V call is TRBV4-2, the J call TRBJ2-1; 8 nucleotides align to TRBD2. The CDR3 consists of 16 residues. The trim removed 0 bases at V and 7 bases at J, leaving 8 bases unmatched. Germline V gene sequence: CDR1 LGHNA, CDR2 YNFKEQ. The CDR3 nucleotides are TGTGCCAGCAGCCAAGATGACGGGAGGGCCTCAAATGAGCAGTTCTTC. It encodes CASSQDDGRASNEQFF.

Concerning this clone itself: A much bigger clone sits one base away, suggesting this may be a read error. The V and J genes are TRBV4-3 and TRBJ2-3, with TRBD2 as a possible D gene (7 bases). Germline V CDR1 and CDR2: LGHNA, YSLEER. The CDR3 sequence is 17 residues long. V was clipped by 0 bases and J by 5 bases, with 18 bases between them. The CDR3 protein is CASSQDWRGHGGDTQYF. CDR3 DNA: TGCGCCAGCAGCCAAGACTGGCGGGGGCACGGAGGAGATACGCAGTATTTT.

This chain connects TRBV28 to TRBJ1-3; no clear D gene. Trimming left V 8 bases short and J 4 bases short, with 12 bases between. There are 13 residues in the CDR3. Germline CDR1 reads MDHEN; CDR2 reads SYDVKM. The CDR3 region is CASQLAPGNTIYF. In DNA, the CDR3 is TGTGCCAGCCAGTTAGCCCCGGGAAACACCATATATTTT.

This chain's CDR3 is CAISEWGDHITDTQYF. CDR3 in DNA: TGTGCCATCAGTGAGTGGGGGGACCATATCACAGATACGCAGTATTTT. The chain has TRBV10-3 and TRBJ2-3; D is possibly TRBD2 (6 bases). The CDR3 runs to 16 residues. Trimming took 1 base from V and 2 from J, leaving 13 bases between them. Germline V lookup: CDR1 ENHRY, CDR2 SYGVKD.

This chain connects TRBV13 to TRBJ2-7; 14 nucleotides match TRBD2. CDR1 and CDR2 (germline): PRHDT, FYEKMQ (reference sequence). The CDR3 consists of 16 residues. V lost 4 bases, J lost 6 bases, and 8 bases stayed unmatched. The CDR3 spells CASSSPGLAGEFEQYF. The CDR3 DNA is TGTGCCAGCAGCTCTCCGGGACTAGCGGGAGAGTTCGAGCAGTACTTC.

This chain's CDR3 is CASSLLTGGPGETQYF. Here the CDR3 DNA reads TGTGCCAGCAGCTTACTCACGGGAGGGCCGGGGGAGACCCAGTACTTC. This chain joins TRBV7-6 and TRBJ2-5, with 8 bases fitting TRBD2. The CDR3 is 16 residues long. The germline gives CDR1 SGHVS, CDR2 FNYEAQ. V lost 2 bases, J lost 5 bases, and 10 bases stayed unmatched.

This clone was found a few times. At one end the junction does not follow the germline gene, possibly because of a read error. The CDR3 region has the DNA TGCAGCGTGGAAGGACAAGGGGCGAGCACTGAAGCTTTCTTT. Translating it yields CSVEGQGASTEAFF. V is TRBV29-1 and J is TRBJ1-1, with D maybe TRBD1 (5 bases). The CDR3 loop spans 14 amino acids. Per the germline V gene, CDR1 is SQVTM and CDR2 is ANQGSEA.

This chain joins TRBV9 and TRBJ2-3; D is perhaps TRBD1 (5 bases). The CDR3 consists of 14 residues. CDR1 and CDR2 (germline): SGDLS, YYNGEE. V lost 4 bases, J lost 1 base, and 10 bases lay in between. The CDR3 protein is CASSPQGGTDTQYF. Here the CDR3 DNA reads TGTGCCAGCAGCCCGCAGGGTGGCACAGATACGCAGTATTTT.

V gene TRBV27 combines with J gene TRBJ2-1; D possibly corresponds to TRBD2 (7 bases). V was shortened by 6 bases and J by 6 bases, with 15 bases between the two germline ends. This CDR3 comprises 14 residues. Germline CDR1 and CDR2: MNHEY and SMNVEV (reference sequence). The DNA of the CDR3 is TGTGCCAGCAGATCGGGGGGCAGTGGCAATGAGCAGTTCTTC. Protein product: CASRSGGSGNEQFF.

This clone was seen ten or more times. The chain recombines TRBV4-2 with TRBJ2-5; 10 bases match TRBD2. After removal of 1 base from V and 5 bases from J, the junction contained 7 bases not matched to a gene. The CDR3 is made up of 16 amino acids. Germline CDR1 is LGHNA and CDR2 is YNFKEQ. The CDR3: CASSQGAAGGPETQYF. In DNA form, the CDR3 reads TGTGCCAGCAGCCAAGGGGCAGCGGGAGGGCCGGAGACCCAGTACTTC.

The chain carries TRBV7-9 and TRBJ1-1; a weak D match, TRBD1 (6 bases). CDR1 and CDR2 from the germline V gene are SEHNR and FQNEAQ (reference sequence). V lost 3 bases, J lost 1 base, and 12 bases lay in between. The CDR3 contains 15 residues. In DNA, the CDR3 is TGTGCCAGCAGCTTGGATGAAGGGGGGAACACTGAAGCTTTCTTT. This translates into CASSLDEGGNTEAFF.

V and J are TRBV6-1 and TRBJ2-7; 8 bases map to TRBD1. V dropped 2 bases and J dropped 3; count of bases not matched to a gene: 3. This CDR3 is 14 amino acids long. Per germline, CDR1 MNHNS and CDR2 SASEGT. Here the CDR3 reads CASSETGQDYEQYF. For the CDR3, the DNA is TGTGCCAGCAGTGAAACGGGACAGGACTACGAGCAGTACTTC.

V and J are TRBV4-2 and TRBJ2-1, with TRBD2 as a possible D gene (5 bases). There are 15 residues in the CDR3. Germline CDR1 LGHNA, CDR2 YNFKEQ. Trimming stripped 0 bases from V and 4 bases from J, with 10 bases between. This chain's CDR3 is CASSQDPGLYNEQFF. The CDR3 nucleotides are TGTGCCAGCAGCCAAGACCCCGGACTTTACAATGAGCAGTTCTTC.

Of note for this clone: The same CDR3 also results from other DNA sequences found in this sample. The V gene is TRBV27, the J gene TRBJ1-5; TRBD1 might be the D (6 bases). The germline V gene encodes CDR1 MNHEY and CDR2 SMNVEV (reference sequence). V was shortened by 5 bases and J by 1 base, with 9 bases between the two germline ends. This CDR3 spans 14 amino acids. CDR3 region: CASSVTGSNQPQHF. CDR3 coding DNA: TGTGCCAGCAGTGTAACAGGGAGCAATCAGCCCCAGCATTTT.

The chain combines TRBV5-6 with TRBJ1-2; 8 bases agree with TRBD1. Looked up from germline, CDR1 is SGHDT and CDR2 is YYEEEE. V shed 4 bases and J 4 bases; nucleotides not matched to a gene: 9. The CDR3 consists of 15 residues. In nucleotides, the CDR3 is TGTGCCAGCAGCGTAGTCGGACAGGGAGGCTATGGCTACACCTTC. Translating gives CASSVVGQGGYGYTF.

The V gene is TRBV6-1, the J gene TRBJ1-1; D gene ambiguous. Germline CDR1 is MNHNS and CDR2 is SASEGT. The CDR3 runs to 15 residues. V lost 1 base, J lost 1 base, and 10 bases lay in between. CDR3 loop: CASSEGVAGNTEAFF. In DNA form, the CDR3 reads TGTGCCAGCAGTGAAGGAGTTGCAGGGAACACTGAAGCTTTCTTT.

The chain recombines TRBV13 with TRBJ1-1; TRBD1 agrees at 9 bases. CDR3 size: 15 residues. Germline CDR1 reads PRHDT; CDR2 reads FYEKMQ (reference sequence). V gave up 3 bases and J gave up 10 bases; unmatched junction bases: 12. CDR3 protein: CASSFGTGRRERAFF. The CDR3 DNA reads as TGTGCCAGCAGCTTCGGGACAGGGAGAAGAGAAAGAGCTTTCTTT. Using reference TRBV13 and TRBJ1-1 for the parts outside the CDR3, the full variable domain is AAGVIQSPRHLIKEKRETATLKCYPIPRHDTVYWYQQGPGQDPQFLISFYEKMQSDKGSIPDRFSAQQFSDYHSELNMSSLELGDSALYFCASSFGTGRRERAFFGQGTRLTVV.

The chain employs TRBV29-1 and TRBJ1-5; 9 bases line up with TRBD1. The length of the CDR3 is 15 residues. Germline V gives CDR1 SQVTM, CDR2 ANQGSEA. The V and J ends lost 0 bases and 6 bases, in that order; junction bases with no gene match: 6. CDR3 amino acids: CSVEDLGTGLQPQHF. The CDR3, as DNA: TGCAGCGTTGAAGATCTAGGGACAGGGCTTCAGCCCCAGCATTTT.

This clone occurred once. The chain carries TRBV5-1 and TRBJ2-2, with TRBD2 as a possible D gene (6 bases). Per the germline V gene, CDR1 is SGHRS and CDR2 is YFSETQ. The V and J ends lost 0 bases and 5 bases respectively, with 11 bases between them. The CDR3 contains 15 residues. CDR3 nucleotide sequence: TGCGCCAGCAGCTTGGGACTAGGCCTAACCGGGGAGCTGTTTTTT. Translating it yields CASSLGLGLTGELFF.